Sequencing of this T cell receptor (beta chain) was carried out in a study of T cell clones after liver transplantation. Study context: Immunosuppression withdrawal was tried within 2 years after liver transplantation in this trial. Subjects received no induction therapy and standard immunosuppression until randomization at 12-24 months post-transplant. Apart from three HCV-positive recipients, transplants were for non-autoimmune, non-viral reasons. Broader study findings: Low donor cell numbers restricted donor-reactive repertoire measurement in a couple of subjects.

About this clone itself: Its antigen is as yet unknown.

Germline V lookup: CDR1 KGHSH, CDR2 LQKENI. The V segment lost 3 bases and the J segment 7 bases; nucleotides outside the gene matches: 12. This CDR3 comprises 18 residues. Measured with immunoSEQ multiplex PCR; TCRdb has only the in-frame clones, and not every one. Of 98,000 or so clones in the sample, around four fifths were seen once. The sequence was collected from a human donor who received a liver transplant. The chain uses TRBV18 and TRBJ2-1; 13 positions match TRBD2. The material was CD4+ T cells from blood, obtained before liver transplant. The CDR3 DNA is TGTGCCAGCTCACCCCCCGCACTAGCGGGAGGGGTGGTTAATGAGCAGTTCTTC. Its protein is CASSPPALAGGVVNEQFF.